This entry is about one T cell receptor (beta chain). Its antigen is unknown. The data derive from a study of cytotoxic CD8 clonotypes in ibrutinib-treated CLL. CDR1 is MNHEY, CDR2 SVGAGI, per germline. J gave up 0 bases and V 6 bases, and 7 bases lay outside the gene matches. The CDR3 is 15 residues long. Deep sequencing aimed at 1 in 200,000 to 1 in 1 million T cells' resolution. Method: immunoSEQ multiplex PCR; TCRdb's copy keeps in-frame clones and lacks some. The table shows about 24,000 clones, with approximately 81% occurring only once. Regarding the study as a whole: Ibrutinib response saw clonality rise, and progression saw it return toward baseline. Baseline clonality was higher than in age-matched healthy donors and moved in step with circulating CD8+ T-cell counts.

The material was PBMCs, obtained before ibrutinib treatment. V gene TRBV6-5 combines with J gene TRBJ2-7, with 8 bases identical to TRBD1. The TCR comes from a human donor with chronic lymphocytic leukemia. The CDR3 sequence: CASSRPGQDSYEQYF. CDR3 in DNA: TGTGCCAGCAGCCGTCCGGGACAGGACTCCTACGAGCAGTACTTC.